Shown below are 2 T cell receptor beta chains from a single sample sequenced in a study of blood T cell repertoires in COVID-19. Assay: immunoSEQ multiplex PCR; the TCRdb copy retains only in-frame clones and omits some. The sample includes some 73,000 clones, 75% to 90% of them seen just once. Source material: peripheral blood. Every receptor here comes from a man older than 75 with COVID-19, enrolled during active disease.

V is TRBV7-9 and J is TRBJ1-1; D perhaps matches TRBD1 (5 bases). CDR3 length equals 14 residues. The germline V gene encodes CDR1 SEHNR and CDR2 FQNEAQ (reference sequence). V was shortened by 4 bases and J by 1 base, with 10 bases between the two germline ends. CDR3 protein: CASSSDRANTEAFF. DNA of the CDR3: TGTGCCAGCAGCTCCGACAGAGCGAACACTGAAGCTTTCTTT.

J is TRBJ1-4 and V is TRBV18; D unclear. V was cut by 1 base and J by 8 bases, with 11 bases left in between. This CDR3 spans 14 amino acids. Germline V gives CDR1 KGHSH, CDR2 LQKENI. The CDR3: CASSPQGYGEKLFF. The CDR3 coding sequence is TGTGCCAGCTCACCACAAGGATACGGGGAAAAACTGTTTTTT.